These T cell receptor beta chains were read from a single sample in a study of T cell responses to AZD1222 COVID-19 vaccine. This table comes from immunoSEQ multiplex PCR, and its TCRdb copy is limited to in-frame clones, with some not included. The profile shows tens of thousands of clones, more than 90% of them singletons. Specimen: peripheral blood, collected on day 0 of AZD1222 vaccination. These receptor sequences come from an adult in good health. The CDR3 runs from the conserved cysteine through the conserved F or W. A D gene is named only where the DNA matches it firmly. Clone size is shown for a subset of rows, as once, few, many or a class of expanded clone.

len	v_gene	abundance	j_gene	d_gene	CDR3nt	CDR3aa
13	TRBV11-2	-	TRBJ1-2	TRBD1	TGTGCCAGCAGCCCTGACAGGGAAAGGGGCTACACCTTC	CASSPDRERGYTF
16	TRBV18	-	TRBJ1-1	-	TGTGCCAGCTCACCAAGCCGGGGAGGGGCCAACACTGAAGCTTTCTTT	CASSPSRGGANTEAFF
12	TRBV29-1	-	TRBJ2-3	-	TGCAGCGTCATACGATTACAGGGACTTCGGTATTTT	CSVIRLQGLRYF
16	TRBV5-1	-	TRBJ1-4	-	TGCGCCAGCAGCTCTACGATAGTTGGTGGTAATGAAAAACTGTTTTTT	CASSSTIVGGNEKLFF
11	TRBV2	-	TRBJ1-2	TRBD1	TGTGCCAGCGGAGGGGACAGTCAACTCACCTTC	CASGGDSQLTF
15	TRBV10-3	-	TRBJ2-7	TRBD1	TGTGCCATCAGTGAGTCGAGCACAGGGGCGTCCGAGCAGTACTTC	CAISESSTGASEQYF
13	TRBV9	-	TRBJ2-5	-	TGTGCCAGCAGCGTAATGGGCCAAGAGACCCAGTACTTC	CASSVMGQETQYF
15	TRBV7-9	-	TRBJ2-1	-	TGTGCCAGCAGCTCCCTGGGACTCTTATACAATGAGCAGTTCTTC	CASSSLGLLYNEQFF
12	TRBV19	-	TRBJ1-3	-	TGTGCCAGTCAAGGGCCTGGAAACACCATATATTTT	CASQGPGNTIYF
14	TRBV30	-	TRBJ2-7	-	TGTGCCTGGAAGAAAAGTTACAGCTCCTACGAGCAGTACTTC	CAWKKSYSSYEQYF
12	TRBV30	-	TRBJ1-1	-	TGTGCCTGGAGTGTACTAAACACTGAAGCTTTCTTT	CAWSVLNTEAFF
14	TRBV9	-	TRBJ1-1	TRBD1	TGTGCCAGCAGCGTTCACAGGGGTCGAACTGAAGCTTTCTTT	CASSVHRGRTEAFF
14	TRBV5-1	-	TRBJ2-7	-	TGCGCCAGCAGCTTGCGGGCAGCCTCCTACGAGCAGTACTTC	CASSLRAASYEQYF
12	TRBV12-3/TRBV12-4	-	TRBJ2-1	-	TGTGCCAGCAGTCCCGGATCCAATGAGCAGTTCTTC	CASSPGSNEQFF
14	TRBV7-9	-	TRBJ2-2	-	TGTGCCAGCAGCTTAGCAACAAACACCGGGGAGCTGTTTTTT	CASSLATNTGELFF
13	TRBV3-1/TRBV3-2	-	TRBJ1-6	-	TGTGCCAGCAGCCAAGCGACTTGGTCACCCCTCCACTTT	CASSQATWSPLHF
14	TRBV7-2	-	TRBJ2-1	-	TGTGCCAGCAGCTCGACGGGGCGACTTGGTGAGCAGTTCTTC	CASSSTGRLGEQFF
14	TRBV6-5	-	TRBJ2-1	TRBD2	TGTGCCAGCAGGCCGCTAGCGGAGTACAATGAGCAGTTCTTC	CASRPLAEYNEQFF
15	TRBV11-3	-	TRBJ2-1	TRBD1	TGTGCCAGCAGCTTTGAGATCGGGACAGGGAATGAGCAGTTCTTC	CASSFEIGTGNEQFF
14	TRBV6-5	-	TRBJ2-1	-	TGTGCCAGCAGTTACGTGGACAAGAACAATGAGCAGTTCTTC	CASSYVDKNNEQFF
14	TRBV19	-	TRBJ2-7	-	TGTGCCAGTAGTAGTTCCACAGTCTCCTACGAGCAGTACTTC	CASSSSTVSYEQYF
15	TRBV6-5	-	TRBJ1-3	-	TGTGCCAGCAGGAGGTGGTCAAACTCTGGAAACACCATATATTTT	CASRRWSNSGNTIYF
15	TRBV9	-	TRBJ2-7	TRBD1	TGTGCCAGCAGCCCAACAGGGGAAACGGGGTACGAGCAGTACTTC	CASSPTGETGYEQYF
15	TRBV3-1/TRBV3-2	-	TRBJ2-2	-	TGTGCCAGCAGCCAAGGTAGGGGGGACGCCGGGGAGCTGTTTTTT	CASSQGRGDAGELFF
17	TRBV12-5	-	TRBJ2-7	-	TGTGCTAGTGGTTTGGGTAGTACAGGTGAACACAGCTACGAGCAGTACTTC	CASGLGSTGEHSYEQYF
12	TRBV5-5	-	TRBJ2-1	-	TGTGCCAGCAGCTTGTCGTACAATGAGCAGTTCTTC	CASSLSYNEQFF
12	TRBV29-1	-	TRBJ2-4	-	TGCAGCGTTGAATCCACGCCGGAAGGTCAGTACTTC	CSVESTPEGQYF
13	TRBV13	-	TRBJ1-5	-	TGTGCCAGCAGCACGCGACTCAATCAGCCCCAGCATTTT	CASSTRLNQPQHF
14	TRBV5-8	-	TRBJ1-1	-	TGTGCCAGCAGGCGTTCGTATGACAGTATAGGAGCTTTCTTT	CASRRSYDSIGAFF
18	TRBV4-2	-	TRBJ1-2	-	TGTGCCAGCAGCCAGGATTCGGGGAGGGGAAACGCTAACTATGGCTACACCTTC	CASSQDSGRGNANYGYTF
15	TRBV5-5	few	TRBJ2-7	-	TGTGCCAGCAGCTTGGCTGGGAGCAGACAGTACGAGCAGTACTTC	CASSLAGSRQYEQYF
13	TRBV2	-	TRBJ1-2	-	TGTGCCAGCAGTGAAGGACATCGGAGGGGCTACACCTTC	CASSEGHRRGYTF
12	TRBV7-2	-	TRBJ2-7	-	TGTGCCAGCAGCTTCTTTGGGGGCGAGCAGTACTTC	CASSFFGGEQYF
13	TRBV12-3/TRBV12-4	-	TRBJ2-1	-	TGTGCCAGCAGCCCCGGGGGCTACAATGAGCAGTTCTTC	CASSPGGYNEQFF
12	TRBV3-1/TRBV3-2	few	TRBJ1-1	-	TGTGCCAGCAGCCGACAGACCGAAGAAGCTTTCTTT	CASSRQTEEAFF
16	TRBV6-1	-	TRBJ1-5	-	TGTGCCAGCAGTGAAAGCCCGGGACTCGAAAGTCAGCCCCAGCATTTT	CASSESPGLESQPQHF
15	TRBV15	-	TRBJ1-4	-	TGTGCCACCAGCAGGGGTGAGGGGGTTAATGAAAAACTGTTTTTT	CATSRGEGVNEKLFF
13	TRBV2	-	TRBJ1-6	-	TGTGCCAGCACGCGGGGGAATAATTCACCCCTCCACTTT	CASTRGNNSPLHF
14	TRBV11-3	-	TRBJ2-5	TRBD1	TGTGCCAGCAGAGGACAGGCTAGCCAAGAGACCCAGTACTTC	CASRGQASQETQYF
13	TRBV5-6	-	TRBJ2-1	-	TGTGCCAGCAGCTTGGAATCCTACCGGGAGCAGTTCTTC	CASSLESYREQFF
13	TRBV5-1	-	TRBJ1-1	TRBD1	TGCGCCAGCAACAGGGGCGGCGACACTGAAGCTTTCTTT	CASNRGGDTEAFF
15	TRBV5-1	once	TRBJ2-1	-	TGCGCCAGCACACGACAGGCCATGGCGGGCAATGAGCAGTTCTTC	CASTRQAMAGNEQFF
13	TRBV5-1	-	TRBJ2-2	-	TGCGCCAGCAGCCTCGGCTACACCGGGGAGCTGTTTTTT	CASSLGYTGELFF
14	TRBV27	-	TRBJ1-5	TRBD1	TGTGCCAGCAGTCCCGACAGGGCCAATCAGCCCCAGCATTTT	CASSPDRANQPQHF
13	TRBV13	-	TRBJ2-7	TRBD1	TGTGCCAGCAGCTTAGGGGGACAGGTTTCGCAGTACTTC	CASSLGGQVSQYF
14	TRBV2	-	TRBJ1-4	-	TGTGCCAGCAGTATGGTAGGAGGGAATGAAAAACTGTTTTTT	CASSMVGGNEKLFF
15	TRBV14	once	TRBJ2-2	TRBD1	TGTGCCAGCAGCCAGGACAGGGGTTACACCGGGGAGCTGTTTTTT	CASSQDRGYTGELFF
17	TRBV7-2	-	TRBJ1-4	-	TGTGCCAGCAGCCGGGTCGCCCTTAGTGCAACTAATGAAAAACTGTTTTTT	CASSRVALSATNEKLFF
18	TRBV4-1	-	TRBJ2-1	TRBD2	TGCGCCAGCAGCCTTTCGAGAATGAGGCTAGCGGGGGACAATGAGCAGTTCTTC	CASSLSRMRLAGDNEQFF
13	TRBV5-1	-	TRBJ1-2	-	TGCGCCAGCAGCTTGCAGAGCCTCTATGGCTACACCTTC	CASSLQSLYGYTF
14	TRBV2	once	TRBJ1-3	-	TGTGCTCTCGGGGGGGCTAGCTCTGGAAACACCATATATTTT	CALGGASSGNTIYF
16	TRBV4-1	-	TRBJ1-4	TRBD1	TGCGCCAGCAGCCGCGGACAGGGTTCGGTTAATGAAAAACTGTTTTTT	CASSRGQGSVNEKLFF
15	TRBV5-1	-	TRBJ2-1	-	TGCGCCAGCAGCTTAGGGACACAATACTACAATGAGCAGTTCTTC	CASSLGTQYYNEQFF
17	TRBV7-2	few	TRBJ2-3	TRBD2	TGTGCCAGCAGCTTAGCATCGCTAGCGGTAATCACAGATACGCAGTATTTT	CASSLASLAVITDTQYF
15	TRBV19	-	TRBJ1-2	-	TGTGCCAGTAGTCCAACGGGACAAGTCTCCTATGGCTACACCTTC	CASSPTGQVSYGYTF
14	TRBV3-1/TRBV3-2	-	TRBJ1-2	-	TGTGCTAGCAGCCAGAATACAGCGCACTATGGCTACACCTTC	CASSQNTAHYGYTF
12	TRBV7-9	-	TRBJ1-2	-	TGTGCCAGCAGCGGCGACGGTCATGGCTACACCTTC	CASSGDGHGYTF
14	TRBV5-1	-	TRBJ1-1	-	TGCGCCAGCAGCTTTGCGGTGGCAGGGAGCGAAGCTTTCTTT	CASSFAVAGSEAFF
13	TRBV5-6	once	TRBJ1-4	-	TGTGCCAGCAGCCCTGGAGGGGATGAAAAACTGTTTTTT	CASSPGGDEKLFF